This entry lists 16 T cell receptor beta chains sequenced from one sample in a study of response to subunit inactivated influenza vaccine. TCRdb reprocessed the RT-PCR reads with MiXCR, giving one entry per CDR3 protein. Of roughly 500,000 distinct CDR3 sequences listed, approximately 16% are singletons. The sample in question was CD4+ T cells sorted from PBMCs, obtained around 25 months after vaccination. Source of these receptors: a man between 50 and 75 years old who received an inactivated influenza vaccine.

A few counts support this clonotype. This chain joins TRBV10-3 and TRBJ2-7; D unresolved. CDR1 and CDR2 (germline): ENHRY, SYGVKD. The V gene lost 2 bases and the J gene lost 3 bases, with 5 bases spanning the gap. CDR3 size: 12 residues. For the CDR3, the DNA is TGTGCCATCAGTGAGCAGAACTACGAGCAGTACTTC. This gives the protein CAISEQNYEQYF.

CDR3 DNA sequence: TGTGCCAGCAGTGGGACAGGGGGAAGTGGCTACACCTTC. Its translation is CASSGTGGSGYTF. The rearrangement links TRBV2 to TRBJ1-2; 10 bases are shared with TRBD1. The germline gives CDR1 SNHLY, CDR2 FYNNEI. The trim removed 4 bases at V and 7 bases at J, leaving 3 bases unmatched. CDR3 length: 13 residues.

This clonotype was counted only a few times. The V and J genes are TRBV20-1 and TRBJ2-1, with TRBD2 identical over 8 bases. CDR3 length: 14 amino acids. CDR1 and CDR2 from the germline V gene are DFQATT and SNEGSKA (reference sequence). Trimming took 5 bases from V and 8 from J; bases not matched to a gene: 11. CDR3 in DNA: TGCAGTGCTCTACGGGAGGGCCTTATTCATGAGCAGTTCTTC. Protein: CSALREGLIHEQFF.

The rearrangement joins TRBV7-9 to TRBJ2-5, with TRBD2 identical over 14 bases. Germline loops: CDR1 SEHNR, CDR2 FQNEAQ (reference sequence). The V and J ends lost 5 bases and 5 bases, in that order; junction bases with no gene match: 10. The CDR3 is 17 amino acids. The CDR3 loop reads CASSLGLAGGQGETQYF. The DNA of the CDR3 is TGTGCCAGCAGCCTCGGACTAGCGGGGGGTCAGGGGGAGACCCAGTACTTC.

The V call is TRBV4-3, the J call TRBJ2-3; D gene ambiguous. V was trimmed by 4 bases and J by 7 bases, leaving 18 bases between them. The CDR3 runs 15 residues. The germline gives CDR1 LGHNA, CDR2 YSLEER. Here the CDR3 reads CASSPLFSVRNTQYF. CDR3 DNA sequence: TGCGCCAGCAGCCCCCTTTTTTCCGTGCGGAATACGCAGTATTTT.

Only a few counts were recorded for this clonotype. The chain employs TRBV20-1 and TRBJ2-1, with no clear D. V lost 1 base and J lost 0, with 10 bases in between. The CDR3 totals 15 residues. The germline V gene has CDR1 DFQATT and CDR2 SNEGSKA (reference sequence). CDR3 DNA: TGCAGTGCTAGAGGAGGACCGGGCTCCTACAATGAGCAGTTCTTC. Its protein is CSARGGPGSYNEQFF.

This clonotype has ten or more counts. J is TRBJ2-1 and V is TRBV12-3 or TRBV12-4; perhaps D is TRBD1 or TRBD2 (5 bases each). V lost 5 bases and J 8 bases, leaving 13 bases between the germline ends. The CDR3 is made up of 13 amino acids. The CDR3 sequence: CASSITGADEQFF. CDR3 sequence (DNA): TGTGCCAGCAGTATTACCGGGGCCGATGAGCAGTTCTTC.

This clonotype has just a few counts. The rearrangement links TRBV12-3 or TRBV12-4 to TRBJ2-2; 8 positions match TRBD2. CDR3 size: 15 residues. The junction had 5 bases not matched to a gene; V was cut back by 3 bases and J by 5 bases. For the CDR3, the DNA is TGTGCCAGCAGTTTCTCCGGGACTAGGACCGGGGAGCTGTTTTTT. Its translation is CASSFSGTRTGELFF.

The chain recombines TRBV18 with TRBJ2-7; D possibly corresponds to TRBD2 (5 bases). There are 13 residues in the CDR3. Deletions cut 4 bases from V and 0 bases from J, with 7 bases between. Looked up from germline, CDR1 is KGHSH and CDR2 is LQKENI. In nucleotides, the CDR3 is TGTGCCAGCTCACATGGGAGCTCCTACGAGCAGTACTTC. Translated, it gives CASSHGSSYEQYF. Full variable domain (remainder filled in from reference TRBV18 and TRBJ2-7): NAGVMQNPRHLVRRRGQEARLRCSPMKGHSHVYWYRQLPEEGLKFMVYLQKENIIDESGMPKERFSAEFPKEGPSILRIQQVVRGDSAAYFCASSHGSSYEQYFGPGTRLTVT.

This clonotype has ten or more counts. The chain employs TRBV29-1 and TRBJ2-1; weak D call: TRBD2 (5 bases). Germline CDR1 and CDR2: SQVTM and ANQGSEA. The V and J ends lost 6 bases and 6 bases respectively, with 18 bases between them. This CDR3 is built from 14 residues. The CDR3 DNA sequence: TGCAGCGTGGTCAACTGGAGAGGGAGCAATGAGCAGTTCTTC. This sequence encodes CSVVNWRGSNEQFF.

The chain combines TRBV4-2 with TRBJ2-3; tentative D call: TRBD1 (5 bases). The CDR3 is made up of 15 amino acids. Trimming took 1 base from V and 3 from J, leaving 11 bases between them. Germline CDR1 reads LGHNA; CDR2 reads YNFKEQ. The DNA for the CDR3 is TGTGCCAGCAGCCAAGGGGGCGGATATACAGATACGCAGTATTTT. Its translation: CASSQGGGYTDTQYF.

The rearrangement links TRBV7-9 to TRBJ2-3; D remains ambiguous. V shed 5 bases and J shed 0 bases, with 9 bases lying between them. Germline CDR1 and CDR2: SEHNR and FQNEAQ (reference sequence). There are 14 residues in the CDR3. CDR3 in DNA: TGTGCCAGCAGCCCATCGACTAGCACAGATACGCAGTATTTT. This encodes CASSPSTSTDTQYF.

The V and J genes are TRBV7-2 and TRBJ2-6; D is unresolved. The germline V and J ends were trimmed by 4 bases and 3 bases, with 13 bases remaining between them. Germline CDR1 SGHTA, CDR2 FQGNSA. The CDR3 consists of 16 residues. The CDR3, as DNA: TGTGCCAGCAGCTCAAGGCTAGGTGGTGGGGCCAACGTCCTGACTTTC. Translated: CASSSRLGGGANVLTF.

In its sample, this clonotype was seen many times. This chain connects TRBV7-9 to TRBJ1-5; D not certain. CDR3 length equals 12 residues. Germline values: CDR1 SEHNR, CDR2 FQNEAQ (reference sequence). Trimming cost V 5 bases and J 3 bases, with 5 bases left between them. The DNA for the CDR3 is TGTGCCAGCAGCCTAAACAATCAGCCCCAGCATTTT. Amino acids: CASSLNNQPQHF.

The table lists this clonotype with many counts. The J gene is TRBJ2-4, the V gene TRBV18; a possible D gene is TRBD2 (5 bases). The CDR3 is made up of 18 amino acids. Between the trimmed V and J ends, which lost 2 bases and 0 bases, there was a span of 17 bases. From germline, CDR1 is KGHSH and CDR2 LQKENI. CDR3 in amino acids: CASSPVALISVAKNIQYF. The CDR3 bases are TGTGCCAGCTCACCAGTGGCCCTCATTAGCGTAGCCAAAAACATTCAGTACTTC.

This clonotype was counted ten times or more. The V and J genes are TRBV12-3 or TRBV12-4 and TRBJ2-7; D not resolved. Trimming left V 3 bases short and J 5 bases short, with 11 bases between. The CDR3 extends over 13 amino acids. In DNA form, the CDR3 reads TGTGCCAGCAGTTTGGGCCAGTCCGACGAGCAGTACTTC. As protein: CASSLGQSDEQYF.